The 5 T cell receptor beta chains below were found in one sample sequenced in a study of graft-versus-host responses after intestinal transplantation. The repertoire was sequenced with immunoSEQ multiplex PCR; TCRdb's copy has only in-frame clones and lacks some. The table records under 7,000 clones, approximately 76% of them present only once. Grafts had their tissue processed, releasing intraepithelial and lamina propria lymphocytes. Here the sequenced sample was ileum tissue, taken 220 to 240 days after intestinal transplant. Receptors were obtained from a human patient who received an intestinal transplant, so some T cells may come from the graft donor.

The chain combines TRBV9 with TRBJ2-3, with D possibly matching TRBD2 (7 bases). Germline values: CDR1 SGDLS, CDR2 YYNGEE. CDR3 size: 15 residues. Trimming left V 0 bases short and J 8 bases short, with 16 bases between. Here the CDR3 DNA reads TGTGCCAGCAGCGTAGATGCGGGGGCCGCGGGTACGCAGTATTTT. This encodes CASSVDAGAAGTQYF.

The chain carries TRBV6-4 and TRBJ1-6; D gene uncertain. Germline CDR1 MRHNA, CDR2 SNTAGT. There are 13 residues in the CDR3. The ends were cut back, 8 bases at V and 4 bases at J, with 9 bases in the middle. CDR3 DNA sequence: TGTGCCAGCTGCCAGAGATATAATTCACCCCTCCACTTT. Translation: CASCQRYNSPLHF.

The chain recombines TRBV27 with TRBJ1-1; 8 bases fit TRBD1. This CDR3 comprises 14 residues. After removal of 5 bases from V and 6 bases from J, the junction contained 8 bases not matched to a gene. The germline CDR1 and CDR2 sequences are MNHEY and SMNVEV (reference sequence). CDR3 nucleotide sequence: TGTGCCAGCAGTGCCAATGGACAGGGCTCTGAAGCTTTCTTT. This codes for CASSANGQGSEAFF.

This clone was seen a few times. Mismatch with germline at one junction end may stem from a read error. This chain uses TRBV4-1 with TRBJ2-2, with 10 bases fitting TRBD2. The CDR3 is 16 residues long. The germline V gene encodes CDR1 MGHRA and CDR2 YSYEKL. The CDR3 region is CASSHPGTSDSGELFF. CDR3 nucleotides: TGTGCCAGCAGCCACCCCGGGACTAGCGACTCCGGGGAGCTGTTTTTT.

Remarks on this clone: The junction does not match germline at one end; this may be a read error. The V call is TRBV4-1, the J call TRBJ1-2; unclear D gene. The CDR3 is 15 amino acids. Germline CDR1 MGHRA, CDR2 YSYEKL. This CDR3 reads CASSPTFREGSGYTF. The CDR3 DNA sequence: TGTGCCAGCAGCCCTACTTTTAGGGAGGGCTCTGGCTACACCTTC.